The next 4 T cell receptor beta chains were all read from a single sample in a study of shared clonotypes between healthy human individuals. Only in-frame clones appear in the TCRdb table, and some are missing; sequencing was by immunoSEQ multiplex PCR. The sample holds 2 million to 2.5 million clones, over 85% seen once. The sample taken for sequencing was naive CD4+ T cells sorted from blood. Subset here: CD45RA+ positively selected. The receptors here all came from a man between 18 and 35 years old in good health.

V gene TRBV4-1 combines with J gene TRBJ1-4; the match to TRBD1 covers 7 bases. J gave up 4 bases and V 2 bases, and 7 bases lay outside the gene matches. This CDR3 contains 16 residues. Germline V gives CDR1 MGHRA, CDR2 YSYEKL. This CDR3 reads CASSQHPGTVNEKLFF. CDR3 DNA: TGCGCCAGCAGCCAACACCCCGGGACAGTTAATGAAAAACTGTTTTTT.

This chain links TRBV13 with TRBJ1-4, with D unresolved. Germline values: CDR1 PRHDT, CDR2 FYEKMQ (reference sequence). The V gene lost 0 bases and the J gene lost 4 bases, with 9 bases spanning the gap. CDR3 size: 15 residues. The CDR3 DNA is TGTGCCAGCAGCTTAGGCTCGGTCTTTAATGAAAAACTGTTTTTT. Protein: CASSLGSVFNEKLFF.

The chain has TRBV30 and TRBJ2-3, with D perhaps TRBD2 (6 bases). The germline V and J ends were trimmed by 0 bases and 2 bases, with 12 bases remaining between them. Per the germline V gene, CDR1 is GTSNPN and CDR2 is SVGIG (reference sequence). This CDR3 spans 15 amino acids. Here the CDR3 reads CAWSVRLVPTDTQYF. The DNA of the CDR3 is TGTGCCTGGAGTGTAAGACTAGTTCCCACAGATACGCAGTATTTT.

J is TRBJ1-6 and V is TRBV6-1; unclear D gene. The CDR3 length is 15 residues. Trimming stripped 2 bases from V and 7 bases from J, with 12 bases between. Per the germline V gene, CDR1 is MNHNS and CDR2 is SASEGT. The CDR3 DNA reads as TGTGCCAGCAGTGAACAGGTTTTAACGAATTCACCCCTCCACTTT. Translating it yields CASSEQVLTNSPLHF.